The clone carrying this TCR beta chain was counted only a few times. Each CDR3 protein gets one entry after TCRdb re-called the RT-PCR reads with MiXCR. The profile shows over 65,000 distinct CDR3 sequences, less than 30% of them singletons. The source of the sample is a study of patients and donors after allogeneic stem cell transplantation. The germline V gene has CDR1 SGHRS and CDR2 YFSETQ. V lost 0 bases and J lost 7; bases outside the gene matches: 4. The CDR3 is made up of 14 amino acids. What was sequenced was blood, either unsorted or a sorted T cell fraction (not recorded which). The source is a human donor who was either an allogeneic HSCT recipient or a stem cell or donor lymphocyte infusion donor (not recorded which). It is not recorded whose cells these are; they may come from a transplant donor. The chain is built from TRBV5-1 and TRBJ1-5; 7 positions match TRBD1. CDR3 nucleotides: TGCGCCAGCAGCTTGGGTCAGGGGGGACAGCCCCAGCATTTT. Protein: CASSLGQGGQPQHF.